This entry lists 27 T cell receptor beta chains sequenced from one sample in a study of blood T cell repertoires in COVID-19. Data came from immunoSEQ multiplex PCR; TCRdb stores just in-frame clones and leaves some out. The sample holds around 230,000 clones, 70% to 90% seen once. Sample: PBMCs or T cells enriched from blood (not recorded which). These receptors originate from a man aged 40-49 years who had recovered from COVID-19.

The J gene is TRBJ2-2, the V gene TRBV7-9; TRBD1 is a possible D gene (6 bases). The CDR3 contains 16 residues. V lost 6 bases, J lost 0 bases, and 14 bases lay in between. Germline V CDR1 and CDR2: SEHNR, FQNEAQ (reference sequence). The CDR3 region is CASSSIGQPNTGELFF. CDR3 DNA: TGTGCCAGCAGTTCTATAGGACAGCCGAACACCGGGGAGCTGTTTTTT.

This sequence joins TRBV5-1 and TRBJ1-1; no reliable D call. This CDR3 has 15 residues. Germline CDR1 reads SGHRS; CDR2 reads YFSETQ. Trimming removed 0 bases from V and 1 base from J, with 10 bases in between. This CDR3 reads CASSLGSTRNTEAFF. As DNA, the CDR3 is TGCGCCAGCAGCTTGGGGTCAACCAGGAACACTGAAGCTTTCTTT.

The chain has TRBV4-1 and TRBJ2-7, with TRBD2 matching 7 bases. The germline V gene encodes CDR1 MGHRA and CDR2 YSYEKL. Germline trimming cut 1 base from V and 0 bases from J; bases unmatched to any gene: 9. The CDR3 runs to 17 residues. In DNA, the CDR3 is TGCGCCAGCAGCCAAGGGGGACTAAGCGGGAACTCCTACGAGCAGTACTTC. Its protein is CASSQGGLSGNSYEQYF.

The rearrangement uses TRBV30 and TRBJ1-3; D is ambiguous. Germline V gene data show CDR1 as GTSNPN and CDR2 as SVGIG (reference sequence). V shed 4 bases and J shed 0 bases, with 10 bases lying between them. The CDR3 contains 14 residues. The CDR3 DNA follows: TGTGCCTGGATGGACGGGATCTCTGGAAACACCATATATTTT. It yields the protein CAWMDGISGNTIYF.

A few counts support this clone. The V gene is TRBV18, the J gene TRBJ2-1; the match to TRBD1 covers 9 bases. The CDR3 extends over 15 amino acids. V lost 3 bases, J lost 5 bases, and 5 bases stayed unmatched. Germline lookup yields CDR1 KGHSH and CDR2 LQKENI. CDR3 nucleotide sequence: TGTGCCAGCTCACCCGACAGGGGGATGGACAATGAGCAGTTCTTC. Protein product: CASSPDRGMDNEQFF.

The chain employs TRBV5-1 and TRBJ1-6, with D tentatively TRBD1 (6 bases). Looked up from germline, CDR1 is SGHRS and CDR2 is YFSETQ. The CDR3 runs to 17 residues. V gave up 3 bases and J gave up 0 bases, with 13 bases separating them. The CDR3 DNA is TGCGCCAGCAGCTGCAAGGGGGGGGCCTCCTATAATTCACCCCTCCACTTT. As protein: CASSCKGGASYNSPLHF.

This chain links TRBV3-1 (or the pseudogene TRBV3-2) with TRBJ2-7; 8 positions match TRBD2. Trimming cost V 4 bases and J 6 bases; bases outside gene matches: 8. Germline loops: CDR1 LGHDT, CDR2 YNNKEL (reference sequence). This CDR3 spans 14 amino acids. CDR3 in DNA: TGTGCCAGCAGCCTCGGGGGGGCCGCCTCCGAGCAGTACTTC. Translation: CASSLGGAASEQYF.

The chain recombines TRBV27 with TRBJ1-2, with D unresolved. CDR3 length: 15 amino acids. Germline assignment: CDR1 MNHEY and CDR2 SMNVEV (reference sequence). Between the trimmed V and J ends, which lost 6 bases and 5 bases, there was a span of 19 bases. As DNA, the CDR3 is TGTGCCAGCAGCCCCGGGAGTTCAGTGGGATATGGCTACACCTTC. Translated: CASSPGSSVGYGYTF.

The chain joins TRBV19 to TRBJ1-5; D is ambiguous. CDR3 length: 12 residues. CDR1 is LNHDA, CDR2 SQIVND, per germline (reference sequence). The V and J ends lost 5 bases and 9 bases respectively, with 11 bases between them. The CDR3 nucleotides read TGTGCCAGTAGTGTTAGCCTGGGGCCCCAGCATTTT. Encoded protein: CASSVSLGPQHF.

This clone occurred once. The chain has TRBV5-1 and TRBJ2-1; D gene uncertain. The CDR3 runs to 11 residues. Deletions cut 5 bases from V and 10 bases from J, with 10 bases between. Germline CDR1 reads SGHRS; CDR2 reads YFSETQ. The CDR3 spells CASRGEEEQFF. CDR3 nucleotide sequence: TGCGCCAGCAGGGGTGAGGAGGAGCAGTTCTTC.

The CDR3: CAISVGLARQETQYF. The DNA of the CDR3 is TGTGCCATCAGTGTGGGACTAGCGAGGCAAGAGACCCAGTACTTC. The chain links TRBV10-3 to TRBJ2-5; 10 bases are a match to TRBD2. Looked up from germline, CDR1 is ENHRY and CDR2 is SYGVKD. V lost 4 bases and J lost 2; bases outside the gene matches: 4. The CDR3 length is 15 residues.

The genes are TRBV3-1 (or the pseudogene TRBV3-2) and TRBJ2-7; D is possibly TRBD2 (5 bases). From germline, CDR1 is LGHDT and CDR2 YNNKEL (reference sequence). The V end lost 4 bases, the J end lost 5 bases, and 6 bases lay between the germline ends. The CDR3 spans 11 residues. The CDR3, as DNA: TGTGCCAGCAGCCGAGGGAACGAGCAGTACTTC. As protein: CASSRGNEQYF.

This chain uses TRBV19 with TRBJ1-2, with D possibly TRBD1 on 6 matching bases. CDR1 and CDR2 (germline): LNHDA, SQIVND (reference sequence). This CDR3 contains 14 residues. Between the trimmed V and J ends, which lost 5 bases and 2 bases, there was a span of 12 bases. The CDR3 DNA reads TGTGCCAGTAGTCCCCAGGGGCGGAACTATGGCTACACCTTC. Residues: CASSPQGRNYGYTF.

V is TRBV30 and J is TRBJ2-2, with D perhaps matching TRBD2 (5 bases). The CDR3 has 15 residues. Between the trimmed V and J ends, which lost 0 bases and 7 bases, there was a span of 15 bases. CDR1 and CDR2 from the germline V gene are GTSNPN and SVGIG (reference sequence). CDR3 protein: CAWSVRRAGGGELFF. The CDR3 DNA reads TGTGCCTGGAGTGTACGTAGGGCCGGAGGCGGGGAGCTGTTTTTT.

The chain recombines TRBV25-1 with TRBJ1-6, with unresolved D. CDR1 and CDR2 (germline): MGHDK, SYGVNS. Trimming shortened V by 5 bases and J by 11 bases, and 19 bases separated the two germline ends. The CDR3 is 15 amino acids. The CDR3 here is CASSLWAGQGAPLHF. CDR3 DNA sequence: TGTGCCAGCAGTCTTTGGGCCGGTCAAGGTGCACCCCTCCACTTT.

The rearrangement uses TRBV27 and TRBJ1-1; weak D call: TRBD1 (5 bases). The V end lost 8 bases, the J end lost 0 bases, and 10 bases lay between the germline ends. Germline-derived CDR1 and CDR2 are MNHEY and SMNVEV (reference sequence). CDR3 length: 13 residues. Written as DNA, the CDR3 is TGTGCCAGCGGGGGGGGACTGAACACTGAAGCTTTCTTT. It yields the protein CASGGGLNTEAFF.

The genes are TRBV19 and TRBJ2-5, with TRBD2 matching 7 bases. The CDR3 spans 14 residues. CDR1 LNHDA and CDR2 SQIVND come from the germline V gene (reference sequence). Germline trimming cut 5 bases from V and 1 base from J; bases unmatched to any gene: 4. For the CDR3, the DNA is TGTGCCAGTAGTGCCGGGGGGATCCAAGAGACCCAGTACTTC. Translation gives CASSAGGIQETQYF.

V usage is TRBV13 and J usage is TRBJ2-1; 12 positions match TRBD2. The CDR3 length is 16 residues. V lost 5 bases to trimming and J lost 7 bases; unmatched junction nucleotides: 9. CDR1 and CDR2 from the germline V gene are PRHDT and FYEKMQ (reference sequence). CDR3 sequence reads: CASSLGPSGGANEQFF. CDR3 nucleotide sequence: TGTGCCAGCAGCCTGGGCCCTAGCGGGGGGGCAAATGAGCAGTTCTTC.

This clone was picked up a small number of times. The chain employs TRBV6-5 and TRBJ2-5; TRBD2 matches at 7 bases. Germline V gene data show CDR1 as MNHEY and CDR2 as SVGAGI. V was pared by 10 bases and J by 7 bases, with 15 bases of the junction left unmatched. The CDR3 is 14 residues long. Here the CDR3 reads CAISPRGREGTQYF. The DNA of the CDR3 is TGTGCCATCTCCCCAAGAGGGAGGGAGGGGACCCAGTACTTC.

V is TRBV4-1 and J is TRBJ2-1; TRBD2 matches at 13 bases. J gave up 6 bases and V 3 bases, and 5 bases lay outside the gene matches. The CDR3 is made up of 16 amino acids. CDR1 and CDR2 (germline): MGHRA, YSYEKL. The CDR3 sequence: CASSQAGTSGTNEQFF. In nucleotides, the CDR3 is TGCGCCAGCAGCCAGGCCGGGACTAGCGGGACCAATGAGCAGTTCTTC.

The V gene is TRBV19, the J gene TRBJ2-5; D might be TRBD2 (6 bases). CDR3 length: 13 amino acids. V dropped 1 base and J dropped 7 bases, with 10 bases sitting between them. Germline-derived CDR1 and CDR2 are LNHDA and SQIVND (reference sequence). CDR3 sequence reads: CASSIAQGGTQYF. The CDR3 DNA sequence: TGTGCCAGTAGTATAGCTCAGGGAGGGACCCAGTACTTC. Based on the CDR3 plus reference TRBV19 and TRBJ2-5, the full variable domain is DGGITQSPKYLFRKEGQNVTLSCEQNLNHDAMYWYRQDPGQGLRLIYYSQIVNDFQKGDIAEGYSVSREKKESFPLTVTSAQKNPTAFYLCASSIAQGGTQYFGPGTRLLVL.

The chain links TRBV11-2 to TRBJ2-7, with a weak D call TRBD1 (8 bases). The CDR3 totals 14 residues. CDR1 and CDR2 (germline): SGHAT, FQNNGV. Trimming cost V 8 bases and J 0 bases, with 14 bases left between them. In DNA form, the CDR3 reads TGTGCCAGCGCGGGGGACAGGAGCTCCTACGAGCAGTACTTC. This sequence encodes CASAGDRSSYEQYF.

The chain joins TRBV27 to TRBJ2-3; 10 bases agree with TRBD1. Germline values: CDR1 MNHEY, CDR2 SMNVEV (reference sequence). The CDR3 extends over 16 amino acids. With V trimmed by 6 bases and J by 4 bases, 10 bases remained unmatched. The CDR3 here is CASRGTTGGRSDTQYF. The DNA of the CDR3 is TGTGCCAGCAGAGGGACGACAGGGGGCAGATCAGATACGCAGTATTTT.

This chain links TRBV12-5 with TRBJ2-2; D might be TRBD1 (5 bases). The V end was cut by 7 bases, the J end by 6 bases, with 12 bases between. This CDR3 contains 13 residues. From germline, CDR1 is LGHNT and CDR2 FRNRAP. CDR3: CASVGAKSGELFF. The DNA for the CDR3 is TGTGCTAGTGTAGGGGCGAAGTCCGGGGAGCTGTTTTTT.

This chain links TRBV11-2 with TRBJ1-2, with 8 bases matching TRBD1. V trimming: 5 bases; J trimming: 3 bases; junction bases outside the gene matches: 11. Germline lookup yields CDR1 SGHAT and CDR2 FQNNGV. The CDR3 has 16 amino acids. CDR3 coding DNA: TGTGCCAGCAGCCCCCGCCGGACAGGGCGCGACTATGGCTACACCTTC. Translating it yields CASSPRRTGRDYGYTF.

The gene calls are TRBV9 and TRBJ2-4; D is unresolved. The CDR3 consists of 14 residues. V was pared by 2 bases and J by 0 bases, with 6 bases between. CDR1 is SGDLS and CDR2 is YYNGEE in the germline V gene. This chain's CDR3 is CASSVTLAKNIQYF. DNA for the CDR3: TGTGCCAGCAGCGTGACACTAGCCAAAAACATTCAGTACTTC.

This clone showed up just once. The rearrangement uses TRBV24-1 and TRBJ1-1; D is unclear. Germline CDR1 reads KGHDR; CDR2 reads SFDVKD. V was cut by 2 bases and J by 0 bases, with 3 bases left in between. CDR3 length: 13 residues. DNA for the CDR3: TGTGCCACCAGTGATTCATTGAACACTGAAGCTTTCTTT. As protein: CATSDSLNTEAFF.